These T cell receptor beta chains were read from a single sample in a study of CD8 T cells in Susac syndrome. MiXCR, run by TCRdb on the immunoSEQ multiplex PCR reads, gives a single entry per CDR3 protein. The table shows 150,000 to 200,000 distinct CDR3 sequences, with roughly 93% occurring only once. Sequenced: CD4+ T cells from PBMCs. The receptors stem from a human donor in good health. Each CDR3 is given with its conserved first and last residue. Each record gives: clone size, V gene, D gene, J gene, CDR3 protein, CDR3 DNA. The D gene is left open where the match is weak. Some rows have no size entry. The others give once, few or many, or a class for an expanded clone.

size: NA
V: TRBV6-1
D: NA
J: TRBJ1-2
CDR3: CASSVRGAGGYTF
DNA: TGTGCCAGCAGTGTTCGGGGGGCTGGAGGCTACACCTTC

size: NA
V: TRBV12-3/TRBV12-4
D: TRBD1
J: TRBJ2-7
CDR3: CASSLGDRGPYEQYF
DNA: TGTGCCAGCAGTTTAGGGGACAGGGGACCCTACGAGCAGTACTTC

size: NA
V: TRBV20-1
D: TRBD1
J: TRBJ1-3
CDR3: CSAGRQGGLGNTIYF
DNA: TGCAGTGCGGGTCGACAGGGCGGTTTGGGAAACACCATATATTTT

size: NA
V: TRBV5-8
D: NA
J: TRBJ1-5
CDR3: CASSLGLELMGDQPQHF
DNA: TGTGCCAGCAGCTTGGGTTTAGAATTGATGGGAGACCAGCCCCAGCATTTT

size: NA
V: TRBV21-1
D: NA
J: TRBJ1-5
CDR3: CARYYQGGREFYQPQHF
DNA: TGTGCCAGGTACTATCAGGGGGGCAGGGAGTTTTATCAGCCCCAGCATTTT

size: NA
V: TRBV7-9
D: NA
J: TRBJ1-1
CDR3: CASSSRGPREAFF
DNA: TGTGCCAGCAGCTCTAGAGGGCCACGTGAAGCTTTCTTT

size: NA
V: TRBV4-1
D: NA
J: TRBJ2-5
CDR3: CASSQEDPRGDEETQYF
DNA: TGCGCCAGCAGCCAAGAAGACCCCCGTGGGGACGAAGAGACCCAGTACTTC

size: once
V: TRBV5-6
D: NA
J: TRBJ2-6
CDR3: CASSLLGAGANVLTF
DNA: TGTGCCAGCAGCTTACTGGGGGCTGGGGCCAACGTCCTGACTTTC

size: NA
V: TRBV5-8
D: NA
J: TRBJ1-4
CDR3: CASSLEATNEKLFF
DNA: TGTGCCAGCAGCTTGGAGGCAACTAATGAAAAACTGTTTTTT

size: NA
V: TRBV18
D: NA
J: TRBJ2-5
CDR3: CASSPISLGETQYF
DNA: TGTGCCAGCTCACCTATCTCCTTGGGAGAGACCCAGTACTTC

size: NA
V: TRBV5-6
D: TRBD2
J: TRBJ2-3
CDR3: CASSRTSGVAQYF
DNA: TGTGCCAGCAGTCGGACTAGCGGGGTGGCGCAGTATTTT

size: NA
V: TRBV7-9
D: NA
J: TRBJ2-7
CDR3: CASSLTLGRSPEQYF
DNA: TGTGCCAGCAGCTTAACTTTGGGTCGGTCCCCTGAGCAGTACTTC

size: NA
V: TRBV4-1
D: NA
J: TRBJ2-1
CDR3: CASSPEPSASLFNEQFF
DNA: TGCGCCAGCAGCCCAGAACCTAGTGCCTCTTTGTTCAATGAGCAGTTCTTC

size: NA
V: TRBV7-2
D: NA
J: TRBJ1-1
CDR3: CASSLVSRGTEAFF
DNA: TGTGCCAGCAGCTTAGTTTCCAGGGGCACTGAAGCTTTCTTT

size: NA
V: TRBV5-1
D: NA
J: TRBJ2-5
CDR3: CASSPGGMSASSSGETQYF
DNA: TGCGCCAGCAGCCCGGGCGGGATGAGCGCATCCTCGTCGGGGGAGACCCAGTACTTC

size: NA
V: TRBV2
D: NA
J: TRBJ1-2
CDR3: CASTLTLGKYGYTF
DNA: TGTGCCAGCACCTTGACGCTTGGAAAATATGGCTACACCTTC

size: NA
V: TRBV7-8
D: TRBD2
J: TRBJ2-1
CDR3: CASSAPRLAGVNEQFF
DNA: TGTGCCAGCAGCGCACCTCGACTAGCGGGGGTGAATGAGCAGTTCTTC

size: NA
V: TRBV9
D: NA
J: TRBJ1-6
CDR3: CASSALGGLGSPLHF
DNA: TGTGCCAGCAGCGCTCTAGGAGGGCTTGGTTCACCCCTCCACTTT

size: NA
V: TRBV5-1
D: NA
J: TRBJ2-1
CDR3: CASSPGQPYNEQFF
DNA: TGCGCCAGCAGCCCCGGACAGCCGTACAATGAGCAGTTCTTC

size: NA
V: TRBV7-3
D: NA
J: TRBJ2-3
CDR3: CASSLSGGLDTQYF
DNA: TGTGCCAGCAGCTTATCAGGGGGGTTGGATACGCAGTATTTT

size: once
V: TRBV3-1
D: TRBD2
J: TRBJ2-3
CDR3: CASSQVPSGTTDTQYF
DNA: TGTGCCAGCAGCCAAGTGCCCAGCGGGACCACAGATACGCAGTATTTT

size: NA
V: TRBV29-1
D: TRBD2
J: TRBJ2-5
CDR3: CSVVTSAETQYF
DNA: TGCAGCGTTGTCACTAGCGCCGAGACCCAGTACTTC

size: once
V: TRBV10-3
D: NA
J: TRBJ1-1
CDR3: CAISDQGLNTEAFF
DNA: TGTGCCATCAGTGATCAGGGGTTGAACACTGAAGCTTTCTTT

size: NA
V: TRBV4-1
D: TRBD1
J: TRBJ1-4
CDR3: CASSQREDREEKLFF
DNA: TGCGCCAGCAGCCAGCGAGAGGACAGGGAGGAAAAACTGTTTTTT

size: NA
V: TRBV5-4
D: NA
J: TRBJ1-2
CDR3: CASSQDTYGYTF
DNA: TGTGCCAGCAGCCAGGACACCTATGGCTACACCTTC

size: NA
V: TRBV12-3/TRBV12-4
D: NA
J: TRBJ1-5
CDR3: CASTSTPMGNQPQHF
DNA: TGTGCCAGCACCTCTACGCCGATGGGCAATCAGCCCCAGCATTTT

size: once
V: TRBV3-1
D: TRBD1
J: TRBJ2-2
CDR3: CASSQVFIGTGETGELFF
DNA: TGTGCCAGCAGCCAAGTTTTTATCGGGACAGGGGAAACCGGGGAGCTGTTTTTT

size: NA
V: TRBV29-1
D: NA
J: TRBJ1-1
CDR3: CSVAIGVADNTEAFF
DNA: TGCAGCGTTGCCATTGGGGTGGCAGATAACACTGAAGCTTTCTTT

size: NA
V: TRBV5-1
D: TRBD2
J: TRBJ2-4
CDR3: CASAQEGGRPKNIQYF
DNA: TGCGCCAGCGCCCAGGAGGGAGGGAGACCTAAAAACATTCAGTACTTC

size: NA
V: TRBV20-1
D: NA
J: TRBJ2-1
CDR3: CSARDPADSYNEQFF
DNA: TGCAGTGCTAGAGATCCAGCGGACTCCTACAATGAGCAGTTCTTC

size: NA
V: TRBV5-5
D: TRBD1
J: TRBJ1-2
CDR3: CASSAGTGMRYTF
DNA: TGTGCCAGCAGCGCCGGGACAGGGATGCGCTACACCTTC

size: NA
V: TRBV15
D: TRBD1
J: TRBJ2-4
CDR3: CATSIGTGSQDIQYF
DNA: TGTGCCACCAGCATCGGGACAGGGTCGCAGGACATTCAGTACTTC

size: NA
V: TRBV6-2/TRBV6-3
D: NA
J: TRBJ2-3
CDR3: CASSRPGVDTQYF
DNA: TGTGCCAGCAGTCGCCCGGGAGTAGATACGCAGTATTTT

size: NA
V: TRBV20-1
D: NA
J: TRBJ2-2
CDR3: CSARVPGHDVVTGELFF
DNA: TGCAGTGCTAGAGTTCCAGGGCATGATGTCGTCACCGGGGAGCTGTTTTTT